This T cell receptor (beta chain) was identified during a study of blood T cell repertoires in COVID-19. About the study: The study drew acute and convalescent COVID-19 samples from the United States, Italy and Spain. The analysed material was cDNA or gDNA that came from T cells, B-cell-depleted T cells, or PBMCs.

Original analysis: Estimated nucleated cell counts came from reference gene primer amplification. Only in-frame clones appear in the TCRdb table, and some are missing; sequencing was by immunoSEQ multiplex PCR. Clonal size and the V and J genes are those of that table, whereas D and trimming came from the DNA. Of about 160,000 clones in the sample, more than 60% are singletons; the top ten hold around 2.7%. This clone was counted a few times. This TCR came from a man between 70 and 80 years old with acute or convalescent COVID-19. Sequencing was done on a sample of peripheral blood.

This CDR3 reads CASSHRDRGRAKNIQYF. The CDR3 nucleotides are TGCGCCAGCAGTCACCGGGACAGGGGGCGAGCCAAAAACATTCAGTACTTC. The J gene is TRBJ2-4, the V gene TRBV23-1; 12 bases are shared with TRBD1. TRBV23-1 counts as an open reading frame of uncertain function. J lost 0 bases, V lost 3 bases, and 3 bases had no gene match. The CDR3 has 17 amino acids.